Presented here are 18 T cell receptor beta chains from one specimen sequenced in a study of blood T cell repertoires in COVID-19. Measured with immunoSEQ multiplex PCR; TCRdb has only the in-frame clones, and not every one. The profile shows 55,000 or so clones, around nine tenths of them singletons. The sequencing sample was made of peripheral blood. Receptor source: a woman in her sixties with COVID-19, enrolled during active disease.

This clone was detected only a few times. The J gene is TRBJ1-2, the V gene TRBV19; D is perhaps TRBD1 (5 bases). Trimming removed 10 bases from V and 7 bases from J, with 16 bases in between. The CDR3 spans 12 residues. CDR1 is LNHDA, CDR2 SQIVND, per germline (reference sequence). The CDR3 nucleotides read TGTGCCACATCACCCGGGGGAGTTGGCTACACCTTC. This gives the protein CATSPGGVGYTF.

J is TRBJ2-1 and V is TRBV11-1, with 11 bases matching TRBD2. J lost 3 bases, V lost 7 bases, and 2 bases had no gene match. CDR1 is SGHAT and CDR2 is FQDESV in the germline V gene (reference sequence). This CDR3 region has 14 residues. This chain's CDR3 is CASMTSGIYNEQFF. CDR3 bases: TGTGCCAGCATGACTAGCGGGATCTACAATGAGCAGTTCTTC.

The chain joins TRBV11-3 to TRBJ1-6; TRBD1 might be the D (6 bases). CDR3 length: 15 amino acids. With 4 bases removed from V and 8 bases from J, the gap between germline ends came to 15 bases. Germline V lookup: CDR1 SGHNT, CDR2 YENEEA. The CDR3 DNA sequence: TGTGCCAGCAGCTCGGACAGTGACACCCATTCACCCCTCCACTTT. The encoded protein is CASSSDSDTHSPLHF.

V and J are TRBV6-5 and TRBJ2-7; D unresolved. The V gene's germline CDR1 is MNHEY and CDR2 SVGAGI. CDR3 length: 14 amino acids. Trimming removed 2 bases from V and 2 bases from J, with 10 bases in between. CDR3 DNA sequence: TGTGCCAGCAGTTACCTCGGCACTACCTACGAGCAGTACTTC. Translated, it gives CASSYLGTTYEQYF.

The chain uses TRBV29-1 and TRBJ2-1; possibly TRBD1 for D (7 bases). CDR3 size: 16 residues. Deletions cut 5 bases from V and 0 bases from J, with 17 bases between. Looked up from germline, CDR1 is SQVTM and CDR2 is ANQGSEA. CDR3 sequence reads: CSVQGGGQISYNEQFF. CDR3 DNA sequence: TGCAGCGTTCAGGGGGGCGGACAGATCTCCTACAATGAGCAGTTCTTC.

The chain carries TRBV19 and TRBJ2-5, with D tentatively TRBD2 (5 bases). Germline CDR1 LNHDA, CDR2 SQIVND (reference sequence). The V end was cut by 0 bases, the J end by 0 bases, with 8 bases between. The CDR3 is 15 residues long. The CDR3 bases are TGTGCCAGTAGTATAGAAAGGACTTACCAAGAGACCCAGTACTTC. It specifies CASSIERTYQETQYF. Together with reference TRBV19 and TRBJ2-5, the CDR3 gives the full variable domain: DGGITQSPKYLFRKEGQNVTLSCEQNLNHDAMYWYRQDPGQGLRLIYYSQIVNDFQKGDIAEGYSVSREKKESFPLTVTSAQKNPTAFYLCASSIERTYQETQYFGPGTRLLVL.

The gene calls are TRBV19 and TRBJ1-4, with TRBD1 as a possible D gene (6 bases). CDR3 length: 17 amino acids. Trimming removed 1 base from V and 3 bases from J, with 15 bases in between. The germline V gene has CDR1 LNHDA and CDR2 SQIVND (reference sequence). Here the CDR3 reads CASSIVQGRTANEKLFF. CDR3 coding DNA: TGTGCCAGTAGTATAGTGCAGGGGCGCACGGCTAATGAAAAACTGTTTTTT. The variable domain in full, with the rest retrieved from reference TRBV19 and TRBJ1-4, is DGGITQSPKYLFRKEGQNVTLSCEQNLNHDAMYWYRQDPGQGLRLIYYSQIVNDFQKGDIAEGYSVSREKKESFPLTVTSAQKNPTAFYLCASSIVQGRTANEKLFFGSGTQLSVL.

V and J are TRBV6-5 and TRBJ2-5; D is possibly TRBD1 (5 bases). The V gene lost 7 bases and the J gene lost 4 bases, with 16 bases spanning the gap. CDR3 length: 14 residues. Germline assignment: CDR1 MNHEY and CDR2 SVGAGI. Here the CDR3 DNA reads TGTGCCAGCACGCGACAGTTCGGGTTAGAGACCCAGTACTTC. Protein product: CASTRQFGLETQYF.

The DNA for the CDR3 is TGTGCCAGCAGAATTAAGGGAGGAGGTGGCTACACCTTC. Protein product: CASRIKGGGGYTF. The chain carries TRBV12-3 or TRBV12-4 and TRBJ1-2; D gene uncertain. The CDR3 is 13 residues long. Trimming stripped 6 bases from V and 7 bases from J, with 15 bases between.

This chain connects TRBV7-9 to TRBJ2-1; a possible D gene is TRBD1 (5 bases). The germline gives CDR1 SEHNR, CDR2 FQNEAQ (reference sequence). The CDR3 length is 14 residues. With 1 base removed from V and 8 bases from J, the gap between germline ends came to 12 bases. CDR3 DNA sequence: TGTGCCAGCAGCTTAGACAGGCTTACCGATGAGCAGTTCTTC. Protein product: CASSLDRLTDEQFF.

CDR3 DNA sequence: TGTGCCAGCAGCACTGGGACAGGGTCCGGTGGCAATCAGCCCCAGCATTTT. Translating it yields CASSTGTGSGGNQPQHF. The rearrangement joins TRBV5-8 to TRBJ1-5, with 9 bases that match TRBD1. CDR1 is SGHTS and CDR2 is YDEGEE in the germline V gene. The CDR3 sequence is 17 residues long. V shed 4 bases and J 2 bases; nucleotides not matched to a gene: 10.

The chain links TRBV6-1 to TRBJ1-3; 7 bases are shared with TRBD1. Germline V gene sequence: CDR1 MNHNS, CDR2 SASEGT. This CDR3 is built from 17 residues. Trimming at V came to 4 bases and at J to 4 bases, leaving 13 bases not matched to a gene. CDR3 loop: CASSARPDRAVGNTIYF. The CDR3 coding sequence is TGTGCCAGCAGTGCTCGACCAGACAGGGCCGTCGGAAACACCATATATTTT.

This clone appeared once. This chain joins TRBV30 and TRBJ2-5; D gene unclear. Deletions cut 0 bases from V and 5 bases from J, with 10 bases between. CDR3 length: 13 residues. Per the germline V gene, CDR1 is GTSNPN and CDR2 is SVGIG (reference sequence). The chain's CDR3 is CAWSVATYETQYF. The CDR3 DNA reads as TGTGCCTGGAGTGTAGCGACCTATGAGACCCAGTACTTC.

The V gene is TRBV9, the J gene TRBJ2-1; 7 bases line up with TRBD2. Germline lookup yields CDR1 SGDLS and CDR2 YYNGEE. Trimming took 3 bases from V and 6 from J; bases not matched to a gene: 9. The CDR3 runs to 15 residues. CDR3 amino acids: CASSGSGTGGNEQFF. The CDR3 bases are TGTGCCAGCAGCGGAAGCGGGACCGGGGGCAATGAGCAGTTCTTC.

This chain uses TRBV30 with TRBJ2-7, with 10 bases that match TRBD2. CDR3 length: 15 residues. Germline CDR1 is GTSNPN and CDR2 is SVGIG (reference sequence). Trimming removed 1 base from V and 0 bases from J; junction bases left unmatched: 3. CDR3 protein: CAWSDWTSGSYEQYF. In DNA, the CDR3 is TGTGCCTGGAGTGACTGGACTAGCGGCTCCTACGAGCAGTACTTC.

This rearrangement joins TRBV2 to TRBJ2-1, with a tentative D call TRBD2 (6 bases). V was trimmed by 2 bases and J by 6 bases, leaving 11 bases between them. Germline V gene lookup returns CDR1 SNHLY and CDR2 FYNNEI. This CDR3 region has 14 residues. In DNA, the CDR3 is TGTGCCAGCAGTGAAAGGGAGGCTTTCAATGAGCAGTTCTTC. Translating it yields CASSEREAFNEQFF.

This chain links TRBV2 with TRBJ2-7; D is ambiguous. The ends were cut back, 6 bases at V and 0 bases at J, with 9 bases in the middle. The germline V gene has CDR1 SNHLY and CDR2 FYNNEI. The CDR3 runs to 13 residues. This CDR3 is CASRGGFSYEQYF. CDR3 sequence (DNA): TGTGCCAGCAGAGGCGGATTCTCCTACGAGCAGTACTTC. The variable domain in full, completed from reference TRBV2 and TRBJ2-7, reads EPEVTQTPSHQVTQMGQEVILRCVPISNHLYFYWYRQILGQKVEFLVSFYNNEISEKSEIFDDQFSVERPDGSNFTLKIRSTKLEDSAMYFCASRGGFSYEQYFGPGTRLTVT.

This clone was seen a handful of times. CDR3 protein: CASRSDLRDRDTEAFF. The CDR3 DNA follows: TGTGCCAGCAGGTCGGATCTCCGGGACAGAGACACTGAAGCTTTCTTT. The chain carries TRBV5-6 and TRBJ1-1; 7 bases map to TRBD1. The CDR3 length is 16 residues. The V and J ends lost 5 bases and 3 bases, in that order; junction bases with no gene match: 13. Per the germline V gene, CDR1 is SGHDT and CDR2 is YYEEEE.